Listed below are T cell receptor beta chains from one sample, sequenced in a study of CD8+CD57+ T cells in acquired aplastic anemia. TCRdb redid the calling of the reads with MiXCR, one entry per CDR3 protein. The data hold just over 150,000 distinct CDR3 sequences, with 45% to 50% observed a single time. Source material: sorted CD4+, CD8+, or CD8+CD57+ T cells (not recorded which) from PBMCs. Source of these receptors: a human donor with aplastic anemia. The CDR3 runs from the conserved cysteine through the conserved F or W. The D gene is left open where the match is weak. Size values are once, few and many counts, or a class for expanded clones, and some rows have none.

d_gene | abundance | j_gene | v_gene | CDR3aa | CDR3nt
NA | few | TRBJ2-5 | TRBV12-3/TRBV12-4 | CASSPSGGAKTQYF | TGTGCCAGCAGCCCCTCGGGGGGCGCGAAGACCCAGTACTTC
TRBD1 | NA | TRBJ2-1 | TRBV19 | CASSSDRASYNEQFF | TGTGCCAGTAGTTCCGACAGGGCCTCCTACAATGAGCAGTTCTTC
TRBD1 | few | TRBJ2-5 | TRBV4-3 | CASSHADRYQETQYF | TGCGCCAGCAGCCATGCGGACAGGTACCAAGAGACCCAGTACTTC
NA | NA | TRBJ1-5 | TRBV28 | CASRALTQPQHF | TGTGCCAGCAGGGCTCTTACACAGCCCCAGCATTTT
NA | once | TRBJ2-3 | TRBV7-3 | CASSAAGTPEIDTQYF | TGTGCCAGCAGCGCTGCAGGAACACCCGAGATAGATACGCAGTATTTT
NA | many | TRBJ1-1 | TRBV6-6 | CASSLSGVTEAFF | TGTGCCAGCAGTCTCTCCGGGGTCACTGAAGCTTTCTTT
TRBD2 | NA | TRBJ2-7 | TRBV20-1 | CSAWQGAGVEQYF | TGCAGTGCTTGGCAAGGGGCGGGGGTCGAGCAGTACTTT
NA | once | TRBJ1-3 | TRBV7-3 | CASGPPGGNTIYF | TGTGCCAGCGGCCCTCCAGGGGGAAACACCATATATTTT
TRBD1 | NA | TRBJ1-2 | TRBV10-1 | CASSTPTGAHTF | TGCGCCAGCAGTACACCGACAGGGGCCCACACCTTC
TRBD2 | NA | TRBJ2-1 | TRBV20-1 | CSARSRTSSNEQFF | TGCAGTGCTAGATCCCGGACTAGCTCCAATGAGCAGTTCTTC
TRBD1 | NA | TRBJ1-2 | TRBV7-3 | CASSLGPQGDGYTF | TGTGCCAGCAGCTTAGGTCCACAGGGGGATGGCTACACCTTC
NA | NA | TRBJ1-1 | TRBV5-1 | CASSLVTGNTEAFF | TGCGCCAGCAGCCTAGTAACAGGGAACACTGAAGCTTTCTTT
TRBD2 | NA | TRBJ2-1 | TRBV7-8 | CASSLPSGRVDNEQFF | TGTGCCAGCAGCTTGCCCAGCGGGAGAGTCGACAATGAGCAGTTCTTC
NA | few | TRBJ1-1 | TRBV10-3 | CAISEISHTEAFF | TGTGCCATCAGTGAGATCTCACACACTGAAGCTTTCTTT
NA | many | TRBJ1-5 | TRBV2 | CASSVGTPLSNQPQHF | TGTGCCAGCAGTGTGGGGACCCCCCTCTCCAATCAGCCCCAGCATTTT
NA | few | TRBJ2-7 | TRBV10-3 | CAINGGQLDEQYF | TGTGCCATAAACGGGGGACAGCTCGACGAGCAGTACTTC
NA | few | TRBJ2-7 | TRBV7-8 | CASSYKTYEQYF | TGTGCCAGCAGCTATAAGACCTACGAGCAGTACTTC
NA | many | TRBJ1-2 | TRBV9 | CASGQANYGYTF | TGTGCCAGCGGTCAAGCTAACTATGGCTACACCTTC
TRBD1 | NA | TRBJ1-6 | TRBV5-1 | CASSLEGAGNSPLHF | TGCGCCAGCAGCTTGGAGGGGGCGGGTAATTCACCCCTCCACTTT
TRBD1 | many | TRBJ1-2 | TRBV7-9 | CASSSQQGAGGYTF | TGTGCCAGCAGCTCCCAACAGGGGGCAGGAGGCTACACCTTC
NA | NA | TRBJ2-6 | TRBV7-9 | CASSLVGVGANVLTF | TGTGCCAGCAGCTTAGTCGGGGTTGGGGCCAACGTCCTGACTTTC
NA | few | TRBJ2-2 | TRBV9 | CASSGSNTGELFF | TGTGCCAGCAGCGGGTCGAACACCGGGGAGCTGTTTTTT
NA | NA | TRBJ2-5 | TRBV25-1 | CVSSEPSAYQETQYF | TGTGTCAGCAGTGAGCCTAGCGCTTACCAAGAGACCCAGTACTTC
NA | many | TRBJ2-7 | TRBV5-4 | CASSPDSGDYEQYF | TGTGCCAGCAGCCCGGACAGTGGAGACTACGAGCAGTACTTC
NA | few | TRBJ1-1 | TRBV6-1 | CASRFPGVLRNTEAFF | TGTGCCAGCAGATTTCCAGGGGTACTACGCAACACTGAAGCTTTCTTT
NA | few | TRBJ1-6 | TRBV10-2 | CASSEVNSPLHF | TGCGCCAGCAGTGAAGTGAATTCACCCCTCCACTTT
NA | NA | TRBJ1-2 | TRBV12-3/TRBV12-4 | CSSSDGLNYCYTF | TGTTCCAGCAGTGACGGACTTAACTATTGCTACACCTTC
NA | few | TRBJ2-3 | TRBV5-1 | CASTILGHRQLDTQYF | TGCGCCAGCACCATACTTGGGCACAGACAATTAGATACGCAGTATTTT
TRBD1 | NA | TRBJ2-7 | TRBV2 | CASGRTGVYDEQYF | TGTGCCAGCGGTAGGACAGGGGTCTACGACGAGCAGTACTTC
TRBD1 | NA | TRBJ2-7 | TRBV19 | CASGFGTGTHEQYF | TGTGCCAGTGGTTTTGGGACAGGGACCCACGAGCAGTACTTC
TRBD1 | many | TRBJ1-2 | TRBV6-5 | CASITQTGSGYTF | TGTGCCAGCATTACTCAGACAGGGAGCGGCTACACCTTC
NA | NA | TRBJ2-3 | TRBV15 | CATSPRTDTQYF | TGTGCCACCAGCCCCCGAACAGATACGCAGTATTTT
NA | many | TRBJ2-7 | TRBV19 | CASSQGGSAYEQYF | TGTGCCAGTAGTCAGGGCGGTTCCGCCTACGAGCAGTACTTC
TRBD1 | few | TRBJ2-1 | TRBV9 | CASSVQQGTTNEQFF | TGTGCCAGCAGCGTACAACAGGGGACGACCAATGAGCAGTTCTTC
TRBD2 | many | TRBJ2-1 | TRBV24-1 | CATSVLLASGEDNEQFF | TGTGCCACCAGTGTCCTTTTGGCTAGCGGGGAGGACAATGAGCAGTTCTTC
NA | NA | TRBJ2-7 | TRBV5-1 | CASSLARELYEQYF | TGCGCCAGCAGCTTGGCGCGGGAATTGTACGAGCAGTACTTC
NA | NA | TRBJ2-6 | TRBV20-1 | CSARNVQTF | TGCAGTGCTAGAAACGTCCAGACTTTC
NA | NA | TRBJ2-3 | TRBV20-1 | CSARGAREGTDTQYF | TGCAGTGCTAGAGGAGCACGAGAGGGCACAGATACGCAGTATTTT
NA | NA | TRBJ2-3 | TRBV9 | CASGADGYTDTQYF | TGTGCCAGCGGCGCAGACGGGTACACAGATACGCAGTATTTT
NA | many | TRBJ2-6 | TRBV14 | CASSGTGGARSGANVLTF | TGTGCCAGCAGCGGGACTGGGGGGGCGCGTAGTGGGGCCAACGTCCTGACTTTC
TRBD1 | NA | TRBJ1-1 | TRBV3-1 | CASSPGGPTEAFF | TGTGCCAGCAGTCCAGGGGGGCCCACTGAAGCTTTCTTT
NA | many | TRBJ2-7 | TRBV6-2/TRBV6-3 | CASSYGGLYEQYF | TGTGCCAGCAGTTATGGGGGGCTCTACGAGCAGTACTTC
NA | many | TRBJ1-1 | TRBV5-4 | CASSFKGGTEAFF | TGTGCCAGCAGCTTTAAGGGGGGGACTGAAGCTTTCTTT
NA | NA | TRBJ2-7 | TRBV7-9 | CASSPSKNEQYF | TGTGCCAGCAGCCCCTCGAAGAACGAGCAGTACTTC
NA | NA | TRBJ2-2 | TRBV29-1 | CSVRWAGPGLFF | TGCAGCGTCAGGTGGGCGGGCCCGGGGCTGTTTTTT
NA | NA | TRBJ1-1 | TRBV5-1 | CASSLHRVSNTEAFF | TGCGCCAGCAGCTTGCACAGGGTATCGAACACTGAAGCTTTCTTT
NA | many | TRBJ2-1 | TRBV4-3 | CASSHRLGILEQFF | TGCGCCAGCAGCCACCGCCTAGGGATCTTGGAGCAGTTCTTC
NA | NA | TRBJ1-1 | TRBV29-1 | CSYSGGWNTEAFF | TGCAGTTACTCGGGAGGATGGAACACTGAAGCTTTCTTT
NA | NA | TRBJ2-1 | TRBV11-2 | CASSLDTSSYSEQFF | TGTGCCAGCAGCTTAGATACGAGCTCCTACAGTGAGCAGTTCTTC
NA | NA | TRBJ1-5 | TRBV2 | CASSERLGGNQPQHF | TGTGCCAGCAGTGAACGACTTGGGGGCAATCAGCCCCAGCATTTT
NA | once | TRBJ2-4 | TRBV9 | CASSPNGEALTNIQYF | TGTGCCAGCAGCCCGAATGGGGAGGCTTTGACGAACATTCAGTACTTC
NA | NA | TRBJ1-2 | TRBV2 | CASGVNYGYTF | TGTGCCAGCGGGGTAAACTATGGCTACACCTTC
NA | NA | TRBJ1-4 | TRBV7-2 | CASNSAGQANEKLFF | TGTGCCAGCAATTCTGCGGGGCAGGCTAATGAAAAACTGTTTTTT
NA | many | TRBJ1-1 | TRBV7-9 | CASSLGGGGNTEAFF | TGTGCCAGCAGCTTAGGTGGAGGGGGGAACACTGAAGCTTTCTTT
TRBD2 | NA | TRBJ2-7 | TRBV12-3/TRBV12-4 | CASSFNIGGSYEQYF | TGTGCCAGCAGTTTTAACATCGGGGGGTCTTACGAGCAGTACTTC
NA | once | TRBJ2-7 | TRBV20-1 | CSASSPVSGSYEQYF | TGCAGTGCTAGTAGCCCCGTTTCCGGGTCCTACGAGCAGTACTTC
TRBD1 | NA | TRBJ1-6 | TRBV7-9 | CASSSGQGNNSPLHF | TGTGCCAGCAGCTCTGGACAGGGCAATAATTCACCCCTCCACTTT
TRBD2 | many | TRBJ2-7 | TRBV12-3/TRBV12-4 | CASSDPTGTSGRVTYEQYF | TGTGCCAGCTCGGATCCTACCGGGACTAGCGGGAGGGTTACCTACGAGCAGTACTTC
NA | NA | TRBJ1-3 | TRBV2 | CASSERRGNTIYF | TGTGCCAGCAGTGAAAGACGCGGAAACACCATATATTTT
NA | many | TRBJ2-7 | TRBV7-2 | CASSLARDGSYEQYF | TGTGCCAGCAGCTTAGCGCGAGACGGATCCTACGAGCAGTACTTC